This passage covers 24 T cell receptor beta chains from one sample sequenced in a study of T cells in Graves' hyperthyroidism and ophthalmopathy. Amplification yielded TCR beta CDR3 regions, with RNA transcripts as the source. TCR CDR3 underwent first-round RT-PCR with the HTBI primer set. TCRdb passed the multiplex PCR reads through MiXCR, listing each CDR3 protein once. The table lists hundreds of thousands of distinct CDR3 sequences, approximately 15% of them singletons. Material for sequencing was blood. The receptors here all came from a woman aged 40 to 55 with Graves' ophthalmopathy.

At least ten counts were recorded for this clonotype. The V gene is TRBV20-1, the J gene TRBJ2-3; D is unclear. V was pared by 1 base and J by 1 base, with 12 bases between. Germline assignment: CDR1 DFQATT and CDR2 SNEGSKA (reference sequence). This CDR3 is built from 15 residues. CDR3 loop: CSARGSQRGTDTQYF. As DNA, the CDR3 is TGCAGTGCTAGAGGGTCCCAGCGCGGCACAGATACGCAGTATTTT.

This clonotype was recorded a few times. V gene TRBV29-1 combines with J gene TRBJ1-2; D might be TRBD1 (5 bases). CDR1 is SQVTM and CDR2 is ANQGSEA in the germline V gene. The CDR3 is 13 residues long. Trimming left V 3 bases short and J 5 bases short, with 13 bases between. The CDR3 sequence is CSVDTDTSYGYTF. The CDR3 DNA follows: TGCAGCGTTGACACGGACACATCTTATGGCTACACCTTC.

This clonotype was found many times. The chain recombines TRBV28 with TRBJ1-5, with a possible D match to TRBD1 (5 bases). CDR1 is MDHEN and CDR2 is SYDVKM in the germline V gene. The CDR3 sequence is 15 residues long. The germline V and J ends were trimmed by 6 bases and 3 bases, with 15 bases remaining between them. The CDR3 DNA sequence: TGTGCCAGCAGCTCACAGGACTATTCCAATCAGCCCCAGCATTTT. The encoded protein is CASSSQDYSNQPQHF.

The chain is built from TRBV5-1 and TRBJ2-7; TRBD2 is a possible D gene (7 bases). V lost 7 bases, J lost 5 bases, and 22 bases lay in between. Germline values: CDR1 SGHRS, CDR2 YFSETQ. This CDR3 contains 15 residues. CDR3 bases: TGCGCCAGCGGCTGGGGGGGGCCTATCGGGGACGAGCAGTACTTC. It yields the protein CASGWGGPIGDEQYF.

There are many counts of this clonotype. V is TRBV11-2 and J is TRBJ1-6; 7 bases match TRBD1. This CDR3 region has 14 residues. V shed 3 bases and J 7 bases; nucleotides not matched to a gene: 3. CDR1 and CDR2 from the germline V gene are SGHAT and FQNNGV. The CDR3 sequence is CASSLQQGNSPLHF. In nucleotides, the CDR3 is TGTGCCAGCAGCTTGCAACAGGGGAATTCACCCCTCCACTTT.

This clonotype occurred many times. The chain links TRBV28 to TRBJ2-3; 8 nucleotides match TRBD2. In germline, CDR1 is MDHEN, CDR2 SYDVKM. This CDR3 comprises 14 residues. V lost 7 bases and J lost 2; bases outside the gene matches: 5. CDR3 region: CASTKRENTDTQYF. The CDR3 region has the DNA TGTGCCAGCACTAAGCGGGAGAACACAGATACGCAGTATTTT.

Many counts were recorded for this clonotype. V is TRBV2 and J is TRBJ2-7; D perhaps matches TRBD2 (5 bases). CDR3 length equals 13 residues. Trimming removed 7 bases from V and 2 bases from J, with 12 bases in between. Germline V gene data show CDR1 as SNHLY and CDR2 as FYNNEI. The CDR3 protein is CASTGSVPYEQYF. In DNA, the CDR3 is TGTGCCAGCACGGGGAGCGTCCCCTACGAGCAGTACTTC.

The V gene is TRBV5-1, the J gene TRBJ2-7; the match to TRBD1 covers 7 bases. V lost 4 bases and J lost 0; bases outside the gene matches: 13. The germline V gene encodes CDR1 SGHRS and CDR2 YFSETQ. CDR3 size: 17 residues. Written as DNA, the CDR3 is TGCGCCAGCAGCCCCACCAGCGGACAGGTTCGCTCCTACGAGCAGTACTTC. Residues: CASSPTSGQVRSYEQYF.

This chain joins TRBV29-1 and TRBJ1-5; D unclear. Per the germline V gene, CDR1 is SQVTM and CDR2 is ANQGSEA. Between the trimmed V and J ends, which lost 1 base and 7 bases, there was a span of 11 bases. The CDR3 is 13 amino acids. CDR3 loop: CSVEGGAGQPQHF. As DNA, the CDR3 is TGCAGCGTTGAAGGGGGAGCGGGCCAGCCCCAGCATTTT.

This clonotype was counted at least ten times. This chain uses TRBV2 with TRBJ2-2; unclear D gene. The CDR3 covers 10 residues. In germline, CDR1 is SNHLY, CDR2 FYNNEI. V was clipped by 4 bases and J by 6 bases, with 0 bases between them. The CDR3 protein is CASSAGELFF. Here the CDR3 DNA reads TGTGCCAGCAGTGCCGGGGAGCTGTTTTTT.

This clonotype was detected ten times or more. V usage is TRBV11-2 and J usage is TRBJ1-6, with TRBD1 as a possible D gene (5 bases). Looked up from germline, CDR1 is SGHAT and CDR2 is FQNNGV. The CDR3 sequence is 16 residues long. Deletions cut 0 bases from V and 9 bases from J, with 15 bases between. CDR3 bases: TGTGCCAGCAGCTTAGATCGGGGTCAGGGTGGTTCACCCCTCCACTTT. It encodes CASSLDRGQGGSPLHF.

This clonotype has a count of ten or more. V and J are TRBV12-3 or TRBV12-4 and TRBJ2-3; D remains unclear. This CDR3 contains 13 residues. The V gene lost 11 bases and the J gene lost 2 bases, with 14 bases spanning the gap. The CDR3 nucleotides read TGTGCCTCCGGTTCAGCATACACAGATACGCAGTATTTT. This encodes CASGSAYTDTQYF.

V usage is TRBV4-1 and J usage is TRBJ1-4; unclear D gene. V dropped 2 bases and J dropped 7 bases, with 5 bases sitting between them. The germline V gene has CDR1 MGHRA and CDR2 YSYEKL. This CDR3 has 12 residues. The CDR3 DNA follows: TGCGCCAGCAGCCAACCACTTGAAAAACTGTTTTTT. Encoded protein: CASSQPLEKLFF.

The V call is TRBV20-1, the J call TRBJ2-3; 15 bases agree with TRBD2. CDR3 length: 20 residues. V dropped 4 bases and J dropped 0; count of bases not matched to a gene: 14. The germline gives CDR1 DFQATT, CDR2 SNEGSKA (reference sequence). CDR3 amino acids: CSATEPDGLAGGPSTDTQYF. The CDR3 DNA is TGCAGTGCTACCGAACCCGACGGACTAGCGGGGGGGCCCAGCACAGATACGCAGTATTTT.

The chain is built from TRBV5-1 and TRBJ2-7; TRBD2 agrees at 10 bases. The CDR3 has 15 amino acids. Per germline, CDR1 SGHRS and CDR2 YFSETQ. Trimming removed 1 base from V and 2 bases from J; junction bases left unmatched: 3. The DNA of the CDR3 is TGCGCCAGCAGCTTGTCACTAGCGGGACCCTACGAGCAGTACTTC. Encoded protein: CASSLSLAGPYEQYF.

The sample holds a few counts of this clonotype. This sequence joins TRBV9 and TRBJ2-3; TRBD2 agrees at 7 bases. Germline values: CDR1 SGDLS, CDR2 YYNGEE. The V segment lost 4 bases and the J segment 0 bases; nucleotides outside the gene matches: 5. This CDR3 contains 15 residues. CDR3 loop: CASSHRDYSTDTQYF. For the CDR3, the DNA is TGTGCCAGCAGCCACCGGGACTATAGCACAGATACGCAGTATTTT. The entire variable domain, with the rest obtained from reference TRBV9 and TRBJ2-3, is as follows: DSGVTQTPKHLITATGQRVTLRCSPRSGDLSVYWYQQSLDQGLQFLIQYYNGEERAKGNILERFSAQQFPDLHSELNLSSLELGDSALYFCASSHRDYSTDTQYFGPGTRLTVL.

This clonotype occurred many times. The rearrangement joins TRBV11-2 to TRBJ2-3, with D possibly matching TRBD1 (5 bases). The V gene's germline CDR1 is SGHAT and CDR2 FQNNGV. CDR3 length: 11 amino acids. V was trimmed by 3 bases and J by 10 bases, leaving 8 bases between them. The CDR3 loop is CASSFMGPQYF. The CDR3 coding sequence is TGTGCCAGCAGCTTTATGGGGCCGCAGTATTTT.

This clonotype was recorded at least ten times. V and J are TRBV5-1 and TRBJ2-3; D tentatively fits TRBD1 or TRBD2 (5 bases each). CDR1 and CDR2 (germline): SGHRS, YFSETQ. The CDR3 sequence is 14 residues long. The V end was cut by 7 bases, the J end by 1 base, with 13 bases between. CDR3 region: CASHSGQGTDTQYF. CDR3 DNA: TGCGCCAGCCACTCGGGGCAGGGCACAGATACGCAGTATTTT. The full variable domain, its missing parts supplied by reference TRBV5-1 and TRBJ2-3, is KAGVTQTPRYLIKTRGQQVTLSCSPISGHRSVSWYQQTPGQGLQFLFEYFSETQRNKGNFPGRFSGRQFSNSRSEMNVSTLELGDSALYLCASHSGQGTDTQYFGPGTRLTVL.

The sample holds many counts of this clonotype. V gene TRBV7-9 combines with J gene TRBJ1-1, with D possibly TRBD1 on 6 matching bases. The CDR3 extends over 15 amino acids. The V gene lost 1 base and the J gene lost 1 base, with 10 bases spanning the gap. CDR1 SEHNR and CDR2 FQNEAQ come from the germline V gene (reference sequence). In DNA form, the CDR3 reads TGTGCCAGCAGCTTAGTGGGGACACCGAACACTGAAGCTTTCTTT. As protein: CASSLVGTPNTEAFF.

This clonotype was counted at least ten times. This chain uses TRBV20-1 with TRBJ1-2, with no clear D. Germline loops: CDR1 DFQATT, CDR2 SNEGSKA (reference sequence). The V gene lost 3 bases and the J gene lost 4 bases, with 18 bases spanning the gap. The CDR3 runs to 15 residues. The CDR3 is CSARDRVGVIYGYTF. Here the CDR3 DNA reads TGCAGTGCTAGGGACCGGGTGGGAGTAATCTATGGCTACACCTTC.

Many counts were recorded for this clonotype. The chain has TRBV28 and TRBJ2-7; TRBD2 aligns across 13 bases. V dropped 6 bases and J dropped 6; count of bases not matched to a gene: 8. The germline gives CDR1 MDHEN, CDR2 SYDVKM. This CDR3 is built from 15 residues. DNA for the CDR3: TGTGCCAGCAGGATAGGACTAGCGGGAGTGGGCGAGCAGTACTTC. Its translation is CASRIGLAGVGEQYF.

The sample holds many counts of this clonotype. This rearrangement joins TRBV30 to TRBJ2-7; the D gene could be TRBD1 or TRBD2 (7 bases each). V lost 0 bases and J lost 5, with 17 bases in between. This CDR3 region has 15 residues. The germline V gene encodes CDR1 GTSNPN and CDR2 SVGIG (reference sequence). In nucleotides, the CDR3 is TGTGCCTGGAGTGTAGCGGGGACAGCGGGCCACGAGCAGTACTTC. This codes for CAWSVAGTAGHEQYF.

This clonotype was found many times. The chain recombines TRBV3-1 with TRBJ2-7; 7 bases fit TRBD1. The CDR3 is 14 residues long. The trim removed 1 base at V and 3 bases at J, leaving 3 bases unmatched. The germline V gene has CDR1 LGHDT and CDR2 YNNKEL (reference sequence). CDR3 region: CASSQGQGVYEQYF. CDR3 in DNA: TGTGCCAGCAGCCAAGGTCAGGGGGTCTACGAGCAGTACTTC.

This chain links TRBV18 with TRBJ2-1, with 12 bases fitting TRBD2. V was pared by 3 bases and J by 8 bases, with 5 bases of the junction left unmatched. Germline CDR1 is KGHSH and CDR2 is LQKENI. The CDR3 is 15 residues long. CDR3: CASSPGTSGRHEQFF. For the CDR3, the DNA is TGTGCCAGCTCACCCGGAACTAGCGGGAGGCATGAGCAGTTCTTC.